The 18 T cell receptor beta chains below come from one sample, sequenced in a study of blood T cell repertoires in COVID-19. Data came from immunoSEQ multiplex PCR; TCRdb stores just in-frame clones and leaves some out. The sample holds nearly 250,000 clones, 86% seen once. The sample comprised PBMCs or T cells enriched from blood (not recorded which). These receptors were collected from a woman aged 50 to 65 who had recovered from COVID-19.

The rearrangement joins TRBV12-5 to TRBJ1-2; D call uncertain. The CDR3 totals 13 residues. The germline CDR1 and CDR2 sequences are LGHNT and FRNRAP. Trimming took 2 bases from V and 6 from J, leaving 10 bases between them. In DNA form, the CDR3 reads TGTGCTAGTGGTTTGTCTTCGTTCGATGGCTACACCTTC. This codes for CASGLSSFDGYTF.

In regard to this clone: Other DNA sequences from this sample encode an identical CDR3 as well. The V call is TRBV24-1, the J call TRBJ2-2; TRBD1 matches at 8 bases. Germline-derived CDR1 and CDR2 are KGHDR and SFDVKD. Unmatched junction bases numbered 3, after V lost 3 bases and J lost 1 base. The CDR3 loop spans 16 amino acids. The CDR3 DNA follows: TGTGCCACCAGTGATCCCGGACAGGGGAACACCGGGGAGCTGTTTTTT. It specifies CATSDPGQGNTGELFF.

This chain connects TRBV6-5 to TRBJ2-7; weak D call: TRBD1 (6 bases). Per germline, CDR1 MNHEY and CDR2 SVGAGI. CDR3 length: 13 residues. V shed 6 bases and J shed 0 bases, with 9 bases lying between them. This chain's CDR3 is CASRTDSSYEQYF. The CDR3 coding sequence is TGTGCCAGCAGGACGGACAGCTCCTACGAGCAGTACTTC.

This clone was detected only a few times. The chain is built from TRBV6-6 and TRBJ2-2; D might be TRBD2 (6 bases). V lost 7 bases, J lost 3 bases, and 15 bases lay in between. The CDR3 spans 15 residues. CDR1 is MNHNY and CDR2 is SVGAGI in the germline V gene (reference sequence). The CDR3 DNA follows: TGTGCCAGCACTTCGTGGGGGGACCACACCGGGGAGCTGTTTTTT. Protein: CASTSWGDHTGELFF.

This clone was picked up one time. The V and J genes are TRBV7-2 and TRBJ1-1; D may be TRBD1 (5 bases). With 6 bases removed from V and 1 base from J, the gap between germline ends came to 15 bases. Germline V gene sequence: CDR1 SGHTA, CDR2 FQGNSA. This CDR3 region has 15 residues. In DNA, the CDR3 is TGTGCCAGCAGGGAAAGCAGGGTTCCGAACACTGAAGCTTTCTTT. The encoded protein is CASRESRVPNTEAFF.

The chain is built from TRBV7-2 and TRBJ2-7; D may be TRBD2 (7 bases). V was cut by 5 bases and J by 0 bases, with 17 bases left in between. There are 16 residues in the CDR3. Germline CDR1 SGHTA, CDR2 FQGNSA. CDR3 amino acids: CASSPRGGANSYEQYF. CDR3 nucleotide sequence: TGTGCCAGCAGCCCACGAGGGGGGGCGAACTCCTACGAGCAGTACTTC.

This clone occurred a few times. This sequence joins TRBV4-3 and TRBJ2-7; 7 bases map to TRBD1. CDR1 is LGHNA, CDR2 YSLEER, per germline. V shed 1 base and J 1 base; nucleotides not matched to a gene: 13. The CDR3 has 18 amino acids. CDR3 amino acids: CASSQGRGQAVPSYEQYF. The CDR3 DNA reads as TGCGCCAGCAGCCAAGGCCGAGGACAGGCCGTTCCTTCCTACGAGCAGTACTTC.

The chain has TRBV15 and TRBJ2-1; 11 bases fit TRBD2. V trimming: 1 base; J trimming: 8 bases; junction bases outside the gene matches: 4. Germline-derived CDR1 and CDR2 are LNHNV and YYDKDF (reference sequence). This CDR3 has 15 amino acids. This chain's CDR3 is CATSRVASGGYEQFF. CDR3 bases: TGTGCCACCAGCAGAGTTGCTAGCGGGGGGTATGAGCAGTTCTTC.

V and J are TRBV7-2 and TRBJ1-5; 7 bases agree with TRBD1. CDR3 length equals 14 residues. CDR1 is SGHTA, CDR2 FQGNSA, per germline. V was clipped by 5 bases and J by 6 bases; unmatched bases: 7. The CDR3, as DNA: TGTGCCAGCAGCCCGGACAGGAAATTTCAGCCCCAGCATTTT. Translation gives CASSPDRKFQPQHF.

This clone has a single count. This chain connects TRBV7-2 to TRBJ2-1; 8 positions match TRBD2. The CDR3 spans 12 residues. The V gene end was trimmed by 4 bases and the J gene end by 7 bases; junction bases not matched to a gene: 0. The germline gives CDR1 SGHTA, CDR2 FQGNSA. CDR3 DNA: TGTGCCAGCAGCTCTAGCGGGAATGAGCAGTTCTTC. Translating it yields CASSSSGNEQFF.

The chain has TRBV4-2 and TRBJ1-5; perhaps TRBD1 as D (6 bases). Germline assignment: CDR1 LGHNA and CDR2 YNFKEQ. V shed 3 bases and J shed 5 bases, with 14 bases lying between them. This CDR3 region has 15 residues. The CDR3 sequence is CASSQAPGTHQPQHF. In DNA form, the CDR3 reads TGTGCCAGCAGCCAGGCGCCAGGGACACATCAGCCCCAGCATTTT.

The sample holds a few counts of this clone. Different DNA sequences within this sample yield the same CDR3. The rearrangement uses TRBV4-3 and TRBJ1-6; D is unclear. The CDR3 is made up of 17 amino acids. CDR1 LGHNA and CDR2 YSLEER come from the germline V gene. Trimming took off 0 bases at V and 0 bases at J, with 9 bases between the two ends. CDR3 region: CASSQDRGSSYNSPLHF. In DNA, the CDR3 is TGCGCCAGCAGCCAAGATCGCGGGAGCTCCTATAATTCACCCCTCCACTTT.

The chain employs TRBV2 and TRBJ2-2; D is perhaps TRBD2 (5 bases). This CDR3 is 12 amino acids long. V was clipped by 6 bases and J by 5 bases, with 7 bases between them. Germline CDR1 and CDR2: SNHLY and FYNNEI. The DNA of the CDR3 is TGTGCCAGCAGGAGGGAGACCGGGGAGCTGTTTTTT. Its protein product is CASRRETGELFF.

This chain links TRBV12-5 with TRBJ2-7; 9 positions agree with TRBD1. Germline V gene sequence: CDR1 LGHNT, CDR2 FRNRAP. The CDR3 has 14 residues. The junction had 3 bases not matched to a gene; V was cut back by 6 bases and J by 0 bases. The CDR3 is CASGGDRDSYEQYF. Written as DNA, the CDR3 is TGTGCTAGTGGAGGGGACAGGGACTCCTACGAGCAGTACTTC.

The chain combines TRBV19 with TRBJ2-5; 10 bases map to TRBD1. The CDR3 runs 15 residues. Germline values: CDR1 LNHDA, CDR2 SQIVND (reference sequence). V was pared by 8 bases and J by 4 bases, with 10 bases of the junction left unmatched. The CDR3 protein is CASSRGDRGTETQYF. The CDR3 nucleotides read TGTGCCAGTTCCCGGGGGGACAGGGGCACAGAGACCCAGTACTTC.

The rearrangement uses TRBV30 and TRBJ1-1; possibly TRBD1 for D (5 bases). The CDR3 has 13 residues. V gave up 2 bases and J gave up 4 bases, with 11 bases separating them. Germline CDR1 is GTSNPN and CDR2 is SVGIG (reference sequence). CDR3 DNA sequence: TGTGCCTGGAGTCAGCAGGGCGGCACTGAAGCTTTCTTT. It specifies CAWSQQGGTEAFF.

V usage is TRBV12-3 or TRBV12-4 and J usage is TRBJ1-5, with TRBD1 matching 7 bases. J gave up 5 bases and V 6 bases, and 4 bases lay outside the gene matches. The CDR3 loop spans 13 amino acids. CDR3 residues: CASSRQGHQPQHF. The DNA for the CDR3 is TGTGCCAGCAGCCGACAGGGACATCAGCCCCAGCATTTT.

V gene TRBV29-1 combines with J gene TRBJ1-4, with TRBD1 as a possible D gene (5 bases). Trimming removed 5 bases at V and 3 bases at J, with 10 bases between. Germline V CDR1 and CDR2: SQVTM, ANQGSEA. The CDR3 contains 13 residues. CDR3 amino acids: CSVRRGANEKLFF. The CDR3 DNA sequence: TGCAGCGTTCGGCGGGGCGCTAATGAAAAACTGTTTTTT.